Listed below are T cell receptor beta chains from one sample, sequenced in a study of cytomegalovirus exposure and HLA in healthy donors. Assay used: immunoSEQ multiplex PCR; TCRdb lists only in-frame clones, some missing. The table has some 110,000 clones, about four fifths seen once; the top ten hold 3.5% to 4.5%. Sequenced material: PBMCs. Receptors originate from a man between 25 and 39 years old in good health and CMV-seropositive. Both conserved end residues are part of each CDR3. The D gene is left open where the match is weak. Not every row has a clone size; where given, it reads once, few, many or a size class.

size	D	J	V	CDR3	DNA
few	-	TRBJ1-2	TRBV18	CASSHREQDYGYTF	TGTGCCAGCTCACACCGAGAACAGGACTATGGCTACACCTTC
-	-	TRBJ2-6	TRBV5-1	CASSLGGSGANVLTF	TGCGCCAGCAGCTTGGGCGGTTCTGGGGCCAACGTCCTGACTTTC
-	-	TRBJ2-2	TRBV14	CASSPAYTGLMTGELFF	TGTGCCAGCAGCCCAGCTTATACAGGGTTGATGACCGGGGAGCTGTTTTTT
-	-	TRBJ1-2	TRBV4-3	CASSTWVGREGSYGYTF	TGCGCCAGCAGCACGTGGGTGGGCAGGGAGGGAAGCTATGGCTACACCTTC
-	TRBD2	TRBJ2-3	TRBV29-1	CSVEGLAGVTDTQYF	TGCAGCGTTGAAGGACTAGCGGGAGTTACAGATACGCAGTATTTT
-	-	TRBJ2-1	TRBV7-2	CASRTRVQVWKQFF	TGTGCCAGCAGGACGCGGGTGCAGGTATGGAAACAGTTCTTC
-	-	TRBJ1-4	TRBV5-4	CASSWGATNEKLFF	TGTGCCAGCAGCTGGGGCGCAACTAATGAAAAACTGTTTTTT
-	-	TRBJ2-7	TRBV12-1	CASSSSWGAGVYEQYF	TGTGCCAGCAGCTCCTCCTGGGGGGCGGGAGTTTACGAGCAGTACTTC
-	TRBD1	TRBJ2-7	TRBV27	CASSSGTGYYEQYF	TGTGCCAGCAGTTCTGGGACAGGGTACTACGAGCAGTACTTC
-	TRBD2	TRBJ2-3	TRBV11-2	CASSRNVGGAPDTQYF	TGTGCCAGCAGCCGGAATGTCGGGGGGGCCCCAGATACGCAGTATTTT
-	TRBD1	TRBJ1-2	TRBV9	CASSVAGSGTGNGYTF	TGTGCCAGCAGCGTAGCCGGCTCTGGGACAGGGAATGGCTACACCTTC
once	-	TRBJ1-2	TRBV7-2	CASKSLANYGYTF	TGTGCCAGCAAAAGTTTAGCTAACTATGGCTACACCTTC
-	-	TRBJ1-5	TRBV2	CASQVQESNQPQHF	TGTGCCAGCCAAGTACAGGAGTCGAATCAGCCCCAGCATTTT
-	-	TRBJ1-2	TRBV18	CASSPLTGMSGGYTF	TGTGCCAGCTCACCCTTGACAGGTATGAGTGGTGGCTACACCTTC
few	TRBD2	TRBJ2-3	TRBV27	CASRELREGTDTQYF	TGTGCCAGCAGGGAACTGCGGGAGGGGACAGATACGCAGTATTTT
-	-	TRBJ2-7	TRBV4-3	CASSQEAEFYEQYF	TGCGCCAGCAGCCAAGAGGCGGAGTTCTACGAGCAGTACTTC
-	TRBD1	TRBJ1-1	TRBV29-1	CSGWGQGNTEAFF	TGCAGCGGCTGGGGACAGGGGAACACTGAAGCTTTCTTT
-	TRBD1	TRBJ2-5	TRBV28	CASRDRGEKETQYF	TGTGCCAGCAGGGACAGGGGTGAAAAAGAGACCCAGTACTTC
once	-	TRBJ1-2	TRBV28	CASSYGAYGYTF	TGTGCCAGCAGTTATGGAGCCTATGGCTACACCTTC
-	-	TRBJ1-6	TRBV5-1	CASNLGVGNSPLHF	TGCGCCAGCAACCTCGGGGTGGGCAATTCACCCCTCCACTTT
-	TRBD2	TRBJ2-1	TRBV7-9	CASSPAGGPRNEQFF	TGTGCCAGCAGCCCAGCGGGAGGGCCTCGCAATGAGCAGTTCTTC
-	-	TRBJ2-2	TRBV18	CASSLQLTGELFF	TGTGCCAGCTCACTCCAGTTAACCGGGGAGCTGTTTTTT
-	-	TRBJ1-1	TRBV2	CASSERLAVPEAFF	TGTGCCAGCAGTGAGCGGCTAGCGGTTCCGGAAGCTTTCTTT
-	-	TRBJ1-2	TRBV11-3	CASSLDRRDYGYTF	TGTGCCAGCAGCTTAGATCGCAGGGACTATGGCTACACCTTC
-	TRBD1	TRBJ2-7	TRBV18	CASSPTRDSLYEQYF	TGTGCCAGCTCACCGACCCGGGACAGCCTTTACGAGCAGTACTTC
-	-	TRBJ2-3	TRBV9	CASSVMVGGSTDTQYF	TGTGCCAGCAGCGTAATGGTGGGGGGTAGCACAGATACGCAGTATTTT
-	-	TRBJ2-5	TRBV9	CASSVSPGMRGETQYF	TGTGCCAGCAGCGTATCGCCCGGGATGAGAGGAGAGACCCAGTACTTC
once	-	TRBJ2-1	TRBV9	CASSFTGTRGHNEQFF	TGTGCCAGCAGCTTTACCGGGACTCGAGGCCACAATGAGCAGTTCTTC
-	-	TRBJ2-7	TRBV5-1	CASRREGTSSYEQYF	TGCGCCAGCAGGCGGGAAGGGACGAGCTCCTACGAGCAGTACTTC
-	TRBD1	TRBJ1-1	TRBV29-1	CSVGPGTEAFF	TGCAGCGTTGGTCCTGGGACAGAGGCTTTCTTT
-	TRBD1	TRBJ1-2	TRBV5-8	CASSLTGTGIYGYTF	TGTGCCAGCAGCCTCACCGGGACAGGCATCTATGGCTACACCTTC
-	-	TRBJ1-5	TRBV10-2	CASSGQSNQPQHF	TGCGCCAGCAGTGGGCAGAGCAATCAGCCCCAGCATTTT
-	-	TRBJ2-6	TRBV6-5	CASTTYRAGANVLTF	TGTGCCAGCACTACCTACAGGGCTGGGGCCAACGTCCTGACTTTC
-	TRBD1	TRBJ1-2	TRBV5-6	CASSLEGDRANYGYTF	TGTGCCAGCAGCTTGGAAGGGGACAGGGCTAACTATGGCTACACCTTC
-	-	TRBJ1-1	TRBV25-1	CASSEGGGGPWVTEAFF	TGTGCCAGCAGTGAGGGGGGAGGGGGTCCTTGGGTCACTGAAGCTTTCTTT
-	TRBD2	TRBJ2-2	TRBV4-3	CASSQDVPLAGVLGTGELFF	TGCGCCAGCAGCCAAGATGTCCCACTAGCGGGAGTATTAGGCACCGGGGAGCTGTTTTTT
-	-	TRBJ1-1	TRBV6-5	CASSYSSQGNTEAFF	TGTGCCAGCAGTTACTCGAGCCAGGGAAACACTGAAGCTTTCTTT